These 18 T cell receptor beta chains were all obtained from the same sample, sequenced in a study of brain T cells in children with intractable seizures. This table comes from immunoSEQ multiplex PCR, and its TCRdb copy is limited to in-frame clones, with some not included. The data show 50,000 to 75,000 clones, approximately 95% seen once. This material consisted of peripheral blood, taken at surgery. Source of these receptors: a boy in the first two years of life with focal cortical dysplasia and intractable seizures.

The chain employs TRBV5-1 and TRBJ1-1; D possibly corresponds to TRBD1 (6 bases). Germline V gene data show CDR1 as SGHRS and CDR2 as YFSETQ. Trimming removed 3 bases from V and 1 base from J, with 19 bases in between. The CDR3 totals 17 residues. CDR3 loop: CASSSWGAQRRNTEAFF. The DNA for the CDR3 is TGCGCCAGCAGCTCTTGGGGGGCCCAAAGAAGGAACACTGAAGCTTTCTTT.

This clone was seen a single time. Other DNA variants within this sample encode the same CDR3. The chain has TRBV4-1 and TRBJ2-3, with D perhaps TRBD1 or TRBD2 (5 bases each). This CDR3 comprises 14 residues. Germline values: CDR1 MGHRA, CDR2 YSYEKL. Trimming shortened V by 1 base and J by 1 base, and 6 bases separated the two germline ends. Here the CDR3 reads CASSQVGRTDTQYF. The DNA of the CDR3 is TGCGCCAGCAGCCAAGTGGGACGCACAGATACGCAGTATTTT.

The V call is TRBV6-5, the J call TRBJ1-6; D gene ambiguous. The V gene's germline CDR1 is MNHEY and CDR2 SVGAGI. V was pared by 0 bases and J by 0 bases, with 3 bases between. The length of the CDR3 is 15 residues. The CDR3 sequence: CASSYSRSYNSPLHF. CDR3 sequence (DNA): TGTGCCAGCAGTTACTCTCGCTCCTATAATTCACCCCTCCACTTT.

This sequence joins TRBV10-1 and TRBJ2-5; D gene unclear. Germline CDR1 and CDR2: WNHNN and SYGVQD (reference sequence). V lost 5 bases to trimming and J lost 2 bases, with 15 bases between them. This CDR3 is 15 amino acids long. CDR3 region: CASSTYRECQETQYF. Here the CDR3 DNA reads TGCGCCAGCAGTACCTACAGAGAATGTCAAGAGACCCAGTACTTC.

This clone was observed a single time. The chain uses TRBV5-6 and TRBJ2-4; 8 bases map to TRBD1. The germline CDR1 and CDR2 sequences are SGHDT and YYEEEE. This CDR3 is built from 16 residues. Unmatched junction bases numbered 9, after V lost 4 bases and J lost 3 bases. The CDR3 spells CASSPGTGSDKNIQYF. In nucleotides, the CDR3 is TGTGCCAGCAGCCCCGGGACAGGTAGTGACAAAAACATTCAGTACTTC.

The chain employs TRBV29-1 and TRBJ2-3; either TRBD1 or TRBD2 may supply D (5 bases each). In germline, CDR1 is SQVTM, CDR2 ANQGSEA. V lost 7 bases and J 4 bases, leaving 15 bases between the germline ends. This CDR3 is built from 13 residues. The CDR3 region has the DNA TGCAGCGCGACGGACCGGGGCTCAGATACGCAGTATTTT. Translating gives CSATDRGSDTQYF.

The chain links TRBV5-5 to TRBJ1-5; no firm D call. The CDR3 consists of 15 residues. Trimming pared 0 bases from V and 3 bases from J, leaving 10 bases between. CDR1 and CDR2 (germline): SGHKS, YYEKEE (reference sequence). The CDR3 sequence: CASSLDYGNNQPQHF. CDR3 DNA sequence: TGTGCCAGCAGCTTGGATTACGGTAACAATCAGCCCCAGCATTTT. Supplemented by reference TRBV5-5 and TRBJ1-5, the full variable domain reads DAGVTQSPTHLIKTRGQQVTLRCSPISGHKSVSWYQQVLGQGPQFIFQYYEKEERGRGNFPDRFSARQFPNYSSELNVNALLLGDSALYLCASSLDYGNNQPQHFGDGTRLSIL.

This clone was observed once. The CDR3 region is CASSLASGGYNEQFF. For the CDR3, the DNA is TGTGCCAGCAGCTTAGCTAGCGGGGGTTACAATGAGCAGTTCTTC. The chain joins TRBV7-6 to TRBJ2-1; TRBD2 matches 9 bases. CDR1 is SGHVS, CDR2 FNYEAQ, per germline. V shed 0 bases, J shed 4 bases, and the junction held 1 base outside the gene matches. The CDR3 has 15 amino acids.

This clone has only one observation. The rearrangement uses TRBV7-8 and TRBJ2-2, with D possibly being TRBD1 (6 bases). The CDR3 runs to 16 residues. Germline-derived CDR1 and CDR2 are SGHVS and FQNEAQ. V was shortened by 6 bases and J by 3 bases, with 17 bases between the two germline ends. CDR3 loop: CASRPTGTRYTGELFF. The CDR3 nucleotides read TGTGCCAGCAGACCGACCGGGACACGATACACCGGGGAGCTGTTTTTT.

This clone was recorded once. This sequence joins TRBV5-1 and TRBJ2-7, with 7 bases lining up with TRBD1. The trim removed 0 bases at V and 3 bases at J, leaving 15 bases unmatched. Germline V gene sequence: CDR1 SGHRS, CDR2 YFSETQ. The CDR3 loop spans 18 amino acids. Written as DNA, the CDR3 is TGCGCCAGCAGCTTGGTAGTGGTTATCGGGACAGAAAACTACGAGCAGTACTTC. Translation gives CASSLVVVIGTENYEQYF.

The V and J genes are TRBV12-3 or TRBV12-4 and TRBJ1-2, with D unresolved. The V end was cut by 2 bases, the J end by 0 bases, with 4 bases between. The CDR3 consists of 13 residues. The CDR3 DNA reads TGTGCCAGCAGTTTAAGGGCTAACTATGGCTACACCTTC. This translates into CASSLRANYGYTF.

This clone was seen a few times. The rearrangement uses TRBV3-1 (or the pseudogene TRBV3-2) and TRBJ1-1; weak D call: TRBD1 (5 bases). CDR1 LGHDT and CDR2 YNNKEL come from the germline V gene (reference sequence). The CDR3 runs 16 residues. V dropped 0 bases and J dropped 4 bases, with 15 bases sitting between them. CDR3 coding DNA: TGTGCCAGCAGCCAAGAAGCGCTTCAGGGTTTCACTGAAGCTTTCTTT. It translates to CASSQEALQGFTEAFF.

The V gene is TRBV9, the J gene TRBJ2-1, with D unclear. The V end lost 0 bases, the J end lost 6 bases, and 4 bases lay between the germline ends. CDR3 length equals 12 residues. CDR1 and CDR2 (germline): SGDLS, YYNGEE. DNA for the CDR3: TGTGCCAGCAGCGTAGATGGCAATGAGCAGTTCTTC. Its protein is CASSVDGNEQFF.

This clone was found once. This chain connects TRBV4-2 to TRBJ1-1; D is unresolved. The germline gives CDR1 LGHNA, CDR2 YNFKEQ. Between the trimmed V and J ends, which lost 3 bases and 4 bases, there was a span of 9 bases. The CDR3 extends over 13 amino acids. The CDR3 bases are TGTGCCAGCAGCCACCTTAGGGCCACTGAAGCTTTCTTT. This gives the protein CASSHLRATEAFF.

The CDR3 loop reads CASSQTTSAVGGYTF. In DNA, the CDR3 is TGCGCCAGCAGCCAGACGACATCGGCTGTCGGTGGCTACACCTTC. The chain uses TRBV4-1 and TRBJ1-2; D is uncertain. The V gene lost 3 bases and the J gene lost 7 bases, with 18 bases spanning the gap. The CDR3 length is 15 residues. Per germline, CDR1 MGHRA and CDR2 YSYEKL.

This chain joins TRBV24-1 and TRBJ2-1; TRBD2 matches 10 bases. CDR1 and CDR2 (germline): KGHDR, SFDVKD. J was trimmed by 4 bases and V by 2 bases; bases with no gene match: 10. This CDR3 is 18 amino acids long. The CDR3 region is CATSDSPRLAGEYNEQFF. In DNA, the CDR3 is TGTGCCACCAGTGATTCCCCCCGGCTAGCGGGAGAGTACAATGAGCAGTTCTTC.

V is TRBV5-1 and J is TRBJ2-2, with 7 bases identical to TRBD2. V was clipped by 5 bases and J by 2 bases; unmatched bases: 9. Germline V gene sequence: CDR1 SGHRS, CDR2 YFSETQ. The CDR3 totals 16 residues. The CDR3 region has the DNA TGCGCCAGCAGTAATCTAGCGGTTATAAACACCGGGGAGCTGTTTTTT. Translated, it gives CASSNLAVINTGELFF.

The chain employs TRBV3-1 (or the pseudogene TRBV3-2) and TRBJ2-3; TRBD2 aligns across 12 bases. Germline V gene sequence: CDR1 LGHDT, CDR2 YNNKEL (reference sequence). The ends lost 0 bases at V and 2 bases at J; junction bases unmatched: 9. The length of the CDR3 is 19 residues. Written as DNA, the CDR3 is TGTGCCAGCAGCCAAGACCCACTGCGGACTAGCGGGGCCACAGATACGCAGTATTTT. This translates into CASSQDPLRTSGATDTQYF.